These 9 T cell receptor beta chains came from one sample sequenced in a study of blood T cells in healthy people across ages. Using a J-beta primer mix together with a sample-barcoded 5' primer, a second PCR was run for about 7 to 12 cycles. One entry per CDR3 protein, called by TCRdb with MiXCR from the 5' RACE reads. The top ten hold 10% of the sample, which has approximately 960,000 distinct CDR3 sequences, 29% seen once. This sample also appeared in a second study, on T cells of mothers and their children.

Material: blood. The source of these receptors is a woman aged 40 to 50 in good health.

At least ten counts were recorded for this clonotype. The rearrangement uses TRBV28 and TRBJ2-5, with D perhaps matching TRBD1 (6 bases). This CDR3 spans 20 amino acids. Germline CDR1 is MDHEN and CDR2 is SYDVKM. The V gene lost 6 bases and the J gene lost 2 bases, with 31 bases spanning the gap. This CDR3 reads CASRFRQGKTYTIQQETQYF. The CDR3 DNA follows: TGTGCCAGCAGATTTCGGCAGGGGAAGACATACACAATACAGCAAGAGACCCAGTACTTC.

This clonotype was observed at least ten times. The CDR3 sequence is CASSLSRVANYGYTF. In DNA form, the CDR3 reads TGTGCCAGCAGTCTCTCGAGGGTAGCTAACTATGGCTACACCTTC. V is TRBV27 and J is TRBJ1-2; D is unclear. Trimming took 5 bases from V and 0 from J, leaving 13 bases between them. This CDR3 has 15 amino acids. CDR1 is MNHEY, CDR2 SMNVEV, per germline (reference sequence).

This clonotype has only a few counts. The V and J genes are TRBV7-2 and TRBJ2-3, with TRBD2 matching over 7 bases. CDR3 length equals 15 residues. After removal of 0 bases from V and 5 bases from J, the junction contained 5 bases not matched to a gene. Germline V gene sequence: CDR1 SGHTA, CDR2 FQGNSA. The CDR3 DNA reads TGTGCCAGCAGCTTAGCGTGGTCGGGGGGAGATACGCAGTATTTT. Protein sequence: CASSLAWSGGDTQYF. Combining the CDR3 with reference TRBV7-2 and TRBJ2-3 gives the whole variable domain GAGVSQSPSNKVTEKGKDVELRCDPISGHTALYWYRQSLGQGLEFLIYFQGNSAPDKSGLPSDRFSAERTGGSVSTLTIQRTQQEDSAVYLCASSLAWSGGDTQYFGPGTRLTVL.

This rearrangement joins TRBV2 to TRBJ2-3; D unclear. The CDR3 consists of 15 residues. Germline V gives CDR1 SNHLY, CDR2 FYNNEI. V lost 4 bases, J lost 2 bases, and 13 bases lay in between. CDR3 nucleotide sequence: TGTGCCAGCAGTGGGAGCGTGTGGGACACAGATACGCAGTATTTT. This gives the protein CASSGSVWDTDTQYF.

This clonotype was detected ten times or more. The chain joins TRBV29-1 to TRBJ2-1, with 10 positions matching TRBD1. CDR1 and CDR2 (germline): SQVTM, ANQGSEA. The CDR3 is made up of 15 amino acids. Losses at the gene ends were 7 bases for V and 4 bases for J; bases not matched to a gene: 10. The CDR3 DNA follows: TGCAGCGCGAACCCCGGGACAGGGGAGTACAATGAGCAGTTCTTC. Its protein is CSANPGTGEYNEQFF.

This clonotype has just a few counts. The V call is TRBV7-9, the J call TRBJ2-7; D may be TRBD1 (7 bases). Germline values: CDR1 SEHNR, CDR2 FQNEAQ (reference sequence). The CDR3 totals 14 residues. V was pared by 5 bases and J by 7 bases, with 18 bases between. The CDR3 coding sequence is TGTGCCAGCAGCCTTCAGGAGGGGGCTGATGAGCAGTACTTC. Translation gives CASSLQEGADEQYF.

The V gene is TRBV12-3 or TRBV12-4, the J gene TRBJ1-5; 8 bases match TRBD1. V was clipped by 6 bases and J by 9 bases; unmatched bases: 10. The CDR3 has 14 amino acids. In DNA form, the CDR3 reads TGTGCCAGCAGCCTGACAGGGGAAGATCGGCCCCAGCATTTT. This encodes CASSLTGEDRPQHF.

The chain carries TRBV20-1 and TRBJ1-1, with a possible D match to TRBD1 (6 bases). From germline, CDR1 is DFQATT and CDR2 SNEGSKA (reference sequence). The V and J ends lost 0 bases and 5 bases respectively, with 19 bases between them. The CDR3 has 16 residues. The CDR3 loop reads CSARDSRNRVGTEAFF. The CDR3 coding sequence is TGCAGTGCTAGAGATTCCAGGAACAGGGTGGGTACTGAAGCTTTCTTT.

This clonotype was observed a single time. The rearrangement uses TRBV20-1 and TRBJ1-2, with a weak D call TRBD1 (5 bases). CDR3 length equals 11 residues. Germline lookup yields CDR1 DFQATT and CDR2 SNEGSKA (reference sequence). V was cut by 5 bases and J by 7 bases, with 11 bases left in between. CDR3 region: CSAPRDCGYTF. The CDR3 bases are TGCAGTGCTCCAAGGGACTGTGGCTACACCTTC.